This passage covers 27 T cell receptor beta chains from one sample sequenced in a study of blood T cell repertoires in COVID-19. Clones were read by immunoSEQ multiplex PCR, and TCRdb kept only the in-frame ones, dropping some. The table has some 400,000 clones, around nine tenths seen once. Source material: peripheral blood. The receptors shown here come from a human donor in a cohort sampled during active COVID-19.

The chain combines TRBV7-9 with TRBJ1-6; D is unclear. CDR3 length equals 15 residues. CDR1 SEHNR and CDR2 FQNEAQ come from the germline V gene (reference sequence). Trimming removed 2 bases from V and 9 bases from J, with 14 bases in between. The CDR3: CASSLSVATPSPLHF. CDR3 DNA sequence: TGTGCCAGCAGCTTAAGCGTGGCAACTCCTTCACCCCTCCACTTT.

The chain uses TRBV11-1 and TRBJ2-3; a possible D gene is TRBD2 (5 bases). Trimming shortened V by 3 bases and J by 2 bases, and 9 bases separated the two germline ends. Germline-derived CDR1 and CDR2 are SGHAT and FQDESV (reference sequence). The CDR3 contains 14 residues. CDR3 coding DNA: TGTGCCAGCAGCTTCGAGGGCTACACAGATACGCAGTATTTT. Translation: CASSFEGYTDTQYF.

CDR3 bases: TGCGCCAGCAGCCAAGAACCAGGGGCGGCTAATGAAAAACTGTTTTTT. Translated: CASSQEPGAANEKLFF. The V gene is TRBV4-1, the J gene TRBJ1-4; tentative D call: TRBD1 (6 bases). V lost 0 bases to trimming and J lost 3 bases, with 11 bases between them. The CDR3 has 16 residues. Germline V CDR1 and CDR2: MGHRA, YSYEKL.

This clone was counted many times. The chain couples TRBV28 to TRBJ1-5; maybe TRBD1 (5 bases). Germline V gene sequence: CDR1 MDHEN, CDR2 SYDVKM. V was shortened by 6 bases and J by 2 bases, with 14 bases between the two germline ends. This CDR3 has 15 residues. CDR3 loop: CASSLQGVGNQPQHF. For the CDR3, the DNA is TGTGCCAGCAGCCTGCAGGGTGTTGGCAATCAGCCCCAGCATTTT.

The chain is built from TRBV19 and TRBJ1-5; no clear D. The CDR3 is 14 amino acids. Trimming shortened V by 10 bases and J by 3 bases, and 16 bases separated the two germline ends. Germline CDR1 LNHDA, CDR2 SQIVND (reference sequence). As DNA, the CDR3 is TGTGCCACCACCCTGAGGAGGGACAATCAGCCCCAGCATTTT. It codes for CATTLRRDNQPQHF.

This clone was counted a single time. This chain joins TRBV25-1 and TRBJ1-4; D might be TRBD1 (6 bases). Germline lookup yields CDR1 MGHDK and CDR2 SYGVNS. Trimming took 5 bases from V and 3 from J, leaving 13 bases between them. The CDR3 sequence is 15 residues long. This CDR3 reads CASSSYRAANEKLFF. CDR3 DNA sequence: TGTGCCAGCAGTTCATACAGGGCAGCTAATGAAAAACTGTTTTTT. Based on the CDR3 plus reference TRBV25-1 and TRBJ1-4, the full variable domain is EADIYQTPRYLVIGTGKKITLECSQTMGHDKMYWYQQDPGMELHLIHYSYGVNSTEKGDLSSESTVSRIRTEHFPLTLESARPSHTSQYLCASSSYRAANEKLFFGSGTQLSVL.

The rearrangement uses TRBV5-8 and TRBJ2-1; 8 bases agree with TRBD1. The CDR3 totals 16 residues. V dropped 0 bases and J dropped 3; count of bases not matched to a gene: 5. Germline-derived CDR1 and CDR2 are SGHTS and YDEGEE. The CDR3 loop is CASSLAWTGIYNEQFF. In DNA, the CDR3 is TGTGCCAGCAGCTTGGCATGGACAGGGATCTACAATGAGCAGTTCTTC.

This sequence joins TRBV14 and TRBJ1-5, with 8 bases aligning to TRBD1. V gave up 4 bases and J gave up 7 bases; unmatched junction bases: 3. The CDR3 sequence is 13 residues long. CDR1 and CDR2 from the germline V gene are SGHDN and FVKESK. The CDR3 loop reads CASSPGGGQPQHF. The DNA for the CDR3 is TGTGCCAGCAGCCCAGGGGGCGGACAGCCCCAGCATTTT. Combining the CDR3 with reference TRBV14 and TRBJ1-5 gives the whole variable domain EAGVTQFPSHSVIEKGQTVTLRCDPISGHDNLYWYRRVMGKEIKFLLHFVKESKQDESGMPNNRFLAERTGGTYSTLKVQPAELEDSGVYFCASSPGGGQPQHFGDGTRLSIL.

V usage is TRBV25-1 and J usage is TRBJ2-1, with a weak D call TRBD1 (6 bases). Germline loops: CDR1 MGHDK, CDR2 SYGVNS. The germline V and J ends were trimmed by 6 bases and 3 bases, with 12 bases remaining between them. The CDR3 has 14 amino acids. CDR3 sequence (DNA): TGTGCCAGCAGCCGACGGGACAACTACAATGAGCAGTTCTTC. It translates to CASSRRDNYNEQFF.

The V and J genes are TRBV12-3 or TRBV12-4 and TRBJ1-5; possible D gene TRBD1, 5 bases. The CDR3 is 12 residues long. Trimming shortened V by 2 bases and J by 7 bases, and 6 bases separated the two germline ends. The CDR3 DNA is TGTGCCAGCAGTTTAAAGGGGCAGCCCCAGCATTTT. Its translation is CASSLKGQPQHF.

The V call is TRBV12-3 or TRBV12-4, the J call TRBJ1-2; TRBD1 agrees at 7 bases. Trimming cost V 6 bases and J 8 bases; bases outside gene matches: 9. The CDR3 sequence is 13 residues long. The CDR3 here is CASRQGGAWGYTF. CDR3 DNA: TGTGCCAGCAGGCAGGGGGGCGCCTGGGGCTACACCTTC.

The CDR3 DNA sequence: TGTGCCAGCAGGCCAGGGGGCGACTCACCCCTCCACTTT. It specifies CASRPGGDSPLHF. The chain links TRBV28 to TRBJ1-6; 8 positions match TRBD1. V was clipped by 6 bases and J by 10 bases; unmatched bases: 5. The CDR3 consists of 13 residues. Looked up from germline, CDR1 is MDHEN and CDR2 is SYDVKM.

V and J are TRBV2 and TRBJ1-1; D possibly corresponds to TRBD1 (6 bases). This CDR3 region has 16 residues. Germline CDR1 reads SNHLY; CDR2 reads FYNNEI. V gave up 5 bases and J gave up 8 bases, with 24 bases separating them. The CDR3 nucleotides are TGTGCCAGCAGTACGCGGCCGGAGACAGGCGAGCACGAAGCTTTCTTT. The encoded protein is CASSTRPETGEHEAFF.

The V gene is TRBV6-5, the J gene TRBJ2-3, with 7 bases matching TRBD2. V dropped 8 bases and J dropped 2; count of bases not matched to a gene: 4. The length of the CDR3 is 13 residues. Germline V gene data show CDR1 as MNHEY and CDR2 as SVGAGI. CDR3 amino acids: CASAERDTDTQYF. The CDR3 DNA reads TGTGCCAGCGCGGAGCGGGACACAGATACGCAGTATTTT.

This rearrangement joins TRBV7-9 to TRBJ1-5; D is unresolved. V was clipped by 2 bases and J by 1 base, with 9 bases between them. From germline, CDR1 is SEHNR and CDR2 FQNEAQ (reference sequence). The CDR3 runs to 15 residues. The CDR3 protein is CASSLIAQSNQPQHF. The CDR3 nucleotides are TGTGCCAGCAGCTTAATTGCTCAGAGCAATCAGCCCCAGCATTTT.

Concerning this clone: In the same sample, other DNA sequences code for this CDR3. This chain connects TRBV3-1 (or the pseudogene TRBV3-2) to TRBJ2-5, with TRBD2 as a possible D gene (5 bases). The length of the CDR3 is 13 residues. Per germline, CDR1 LGHDT and CDR2 YNNKEL (reference sequence). V was trimmed by 6 bases and J by 2 bases, leaving 10 bases between them. The CDR3 protein is CASRMGAQETQYF. CDR3 sequence (DNA): TGTGCCAGCAGGATGGGAGCTCAAGAGACCCAGTACTTC.

About this clone itself: This sample also contains other DNA sequences that code for the same CDR3. The V gene is TRBV10-3, the J gene TRBJ2-5; D might be TRBD1 (5 bases). The CDR3 consists of 14 residues. V was pared by 4 bases and J by 5 bases, with 14 bases between. Germline V CDR1 and CDR2: ENHRY, SYGVKD. The CDR3 DNA sequence: TGTGCCATCAGTGTTGGAAGGGGCGGCGAGACCCAGTACTTC. It encodes CAISVGRGGETQYF.

This clone was seen just once. The J gene is TRBJ1-1, the V gene TRBV29-1; D gene ambiguous. Between the trimmed V and J ends, which lost 4 bases and 6 bases, there was a span of 9 bases. The CDR3 sequence is 11 residues long. The V gene's germline CDR1 is SQVTM and CDR2 ANQGSEA. The CDR3 is CSVVTVSEAFF. The CDR3 DNA reads TGCAGCGTTGTAACAGTGTCTGAAGCTTTCTTT. The whole variable domain, filled in from reference TRBV29-1 and TRBJ1-1, reads SAVISQKPSRDICQRGTSLTIQCQVDSQVTMMFWYRQQPGQSLTLIATANQGSEATYESGFVIDKFPISRPNLTFSTLTVSNMSPEDSSIYLCSVVTVSEAFFGQGTRLTVV.

This clone turned up a few times. The chain combines TRBV5-4 with TRBJ2-7; 7 nucleotides match TRBD2. This CDR3 spans 16 amino acids. Germline V gene data show CDR1 as SGHNT and CDR2 as YYREEE (reference sequence). The V gene end was trimmed by 0 bases and the J gene end by 0 bases; junction bases not matched to a gene: 6. CDR3 in amino acids: CASSLAVRGSSYEQYF. CDR3 DNA sequence: TGTGCCAGCAGCTTGGCGGTGCGGGGGAGCTCCTACGAGCAGTACTTC.

The gene calls are TRBV19 and TRBJ2-5; tentatively, D is TRBD2 (6 bases). Germline values: CDR1 LNHDA, CDR2 SQIVND (reference sequence). V was clipped by 1 base and J by 4 bases, with 13 bases between them. The CDR3 is 15 amino acids. The CDR3 DNA is TGTGCCAGTAGTATAGCCGGGGGTTCGGGAGAGACCCAGTACTTC. It specifies CASSIAGGSGETQYF.

This chain connects TRBV6-6 to TRBJ2-1, with D perhaps TRBD2 (6 bases). This CDR3 region has 12 residues. V was trimmed by 6 bases and J by 8 bases, leaving 11 bases between them. Germline CDR1 reads MNHNY; CDR2 reads SVGAGI (reference sequence). CDR3 sequence: CASRPGVDEQFF. The CDR3 DNA reads as TGTGCCAGCAGGCCGGGGGTCGATGAGCAGTTCTTC.

The chain links TRBV5-4 to TRBJ2-5; 7 bases are shared with TRBD2. The CDR3 loop spans 15 amino acids. V dropped 1 base and J dropped 0; count of bases not matched to a gene: 3. Germline V gene sequence: CDR1 SGHNT, CDR2 YYREEE (reference sequence). CDR3 nucleotides: TGTGCCAGCAGCTTGTACGCGGGGGACCAAGAGACCCAGTACTTC. Translated, it gives CASSLYAGDQETQYF. Full variable domain (missing parts from reference TRBV5-4 and TRBJ2-5): ETGVTQSPTHLIKTRGQQVTLRCSSQSGHNTVSWYQQALGQGPQFIFQYYREEENGRGNFPPRFSGLQFPNYSSELNVNALELDDSALYLCASSLYAGDQETQYFGPGTRLLVL.

This clone was observed a single time. The V gene is TRBV12-3 or TRBV12-4, the J gene TRBJ1-1, with unresolved D. V gave up 3 bases and J gave up 5 bases, with 7 bases separating them. The CDR3 contains 12 residues. As DNA, the CDR3 is TGTGCCAGCAGTTTTGGCCTGACTGAAGCTTTCTTT. As protein: CASSFGLTEAFF.

The rearrangement links TRBV28 to TRBJ2-1; tentative D call: TRBD2 (6 bases). V was cut by 7 bases and J by 4 bases, with 11 bases left in between. Germline CDR1 MDHEN, CDR2 SYDVKM. The CDR3 has 13 amino acids. CDR3 sequence reads: CASTSGLYNEQFF. The CDR3 DNA reads as TGTGCCAGCACCTCGGGACTTTACAATGAGCAGTTCTTC.

The V gene is TRBV27, the J gene TRBJ2-7, with 9 bases fitting TRBD1. V lost 5 bases and J lost 3; bases outside the gene matches: 5. Germline V lookup: CDR1 MNHEY, CDR2 SMNVEV (reference sequence). This CDR3 has 14 residues. The CDR3 region has the DNA TGTGCCAGCAGTAAACAGGGGGCCATCTACGAGCAGTACTTC. Translation gives CASSKQGAIYEQYF.

The chain recombines TRBV4-1 with TRBJ2-1; TRBD2 agrees at 7 bases. Germline values: CDR1 MGHRA, CDR2 YSYEKL. V trimming: 0 bases; J trimming: 6 bases; junction bases outside the gene matches: 11. The CDR3 has 17 residues. This chain's CDR3 is CASSQDIGTMGSNEQFF. The CDR3 DNA reads TGCGCCAGCAGCCAAGATATTGGGACTATGGGGTCCAATGAGCAGTTCTTC.

This chain joins TRBV7-2 and TRBJ1-3; D is undetermined. The CDR3 is 13 amino acids. Germline-derived CDR1 and CDR2 are SGHTA and FQGNSA. The germline V and J ends were trimmed by 3 bases and 4 bases, with 7 bases remaining between them. The CDR3 reads CASSLSLGNTIYF. In DNA, the CDR3 is TGTGCCAGCAGCTTGAGCCTCGGAAACACCATATATTTT.